A selection of T cell receptor beta chains follows, all from one sample in a study of control samples from healthy donors and cancer patients. Assay: immunoSEQ multiplex PCR; the TCRdb copy retains only in-frame clones and omits some. This sample has some 150,000 clones, with 91% found just once. Sequenced: blood. Every receptor here comes from a man younger than 45 in good health. Each CDR3 is given with its conserved first and last residue. Fields, in order: CDR3 length, clone size, J gene, V gene, D gene, CDR3 DNA, CDR3 protein. A D gene is named only where the DNA matches it firmly. Size is omitted from some rows. Given values are once, few, many or a class for expanded clones.

len: 16; abundance: -; j_gene: TRBJ2-1; v_gene: TRBV19; d_gene: -; CDR3nt: TGTGCCAGTAGTATCCTAGCTAGTAGCTCCTACAATGAGCAGTTCTTC; CDR3aa: CASSILASSSYNEQFF
len: 13; abundance: -; j_gene: TRBJ1-2; v_gene: TRBV19; d_gene: TRBD1; CDR3nt: TGTGCCAGTAGTAAACAGGGGGCGCAGGGCTACACCTTC; CDR3aa: CASSKQGAQGYTF
len: 15; abundance: -; j_gene: TRBJ2-3; v_gene: TRBV6-4; d_gene: -; CDR3nt: TGTGCCAGCAGTGACGGGACGTCTAGCACAGATACGCAGTATTTT; CDR3aa: CASSDGTSSTDTQYF
len: 17; abundance: -; j_gene: TRBJ2-1; v_gene: TRBV7-2; d_gene: -; CDR3nt: TGTGCCAGCAGCTTAGGGGGTCCGTTGAGGTCCTACAATGAGCAGTTCTTC; CDR3aa: CASSLGGPLRSYNEQFF
len: 11; abundance: -; j_gene: TRBJ1-2; v_gene: TRBV29-1; d_gene: -; CDR3nt: TGCAGCGCCTCGGACGGCTATGGCTACACCTTC; CDR3aa: CSASDGYGYTF
len: 16; abundance: -; j_gene: TRBJ1-3; v_gene: TRBV14; d_gene: -; CDR3nt: TGTGCCAGCAGCCAAAAGAGAAGGTTCTCTGGAAACACCATATATTTT; CDR3aa: CASSQKRRFSGNTIYF
len: 17; abundance: -; j_gene: TRBJ2-1; v_gene: TRBV4-2; d_gene: TRBD2; CDR3nt: TGTGCCAGCAGCCGGATGGCTAGCGGGGGAGTACAGGGTGAGCAGTTCTTC; CDR3aa: CASSRMASGGVQGEQFF
len: 13; abundance: once; j_gene: TRBJ1-2; v_gene: TRBV30; d_gene: -; CDR3nt: TGTGCCTGGAGGTCCGGGAGTGACTATGGCTACACCTTC; CDR3aa: CAWRSGSDYGYTF
len: 12; abundance: once; j_gene: TRBJ2-7; v_gene: TRBV7-2; d_gene: -; CDR3nt: TGTGCCAGCAGCTTGACAGACACCGAGCAGTACTTC; CDR3aa: CASSLTDTEQYF
len: 17; abundance: once; j_gene: TRBJ2-5; v_gene: TRBV2; d_gene: TRBD2; CDR3nt: TGTGCCAGCAGTGAAATGAGCGGGACCGGGAGGGAAGAGACCCAGTACTTC; CDR3aa: CASSEMSGTGREETQYF
len: 16; abundance: -; j_gene: TRBJ1-3; v_gene: TRBV2; d_gene: -; CDR3nt: TGTGCCAGCAGAGCTCGACGGGACGTCTCTGGAAACACCATATATTTT; CDR3aa: CASRARRDVSGNTIYF
len: 17; abundance: -; j_gene: TRBJ2-4; v_gene: TRBV10-1; d_gene: -; CDR3nt: TGCGCCAGCACCCTTCCTGGAACGCCTAGAGCCAAAAACATTCAGTACTTC; CDR3aa: CASTLPGTPRAKNIQYF
len: 14; abundance: -; j_gene: TRBJ1-4; v_gene: TRBV7-9; d_gene: -; CDR3nt: TGTGCCAGCAGCTTAGCGGGAACTAATGAAAAACTGTTTTTT; CDR3aa: CASSLAGTNEKLFF
len: 16; abundance: -; j_gene: TRBJ2-3; v_gene: TRBV7-8; d_gene: TRBD1; CDR3nt: TGTGCCAGCAGCTACCGATGGACAGGGGACACAGATACGCAGTATTTT; CDR3aa: CASSYRWTGDTDTQYF
len: 15; abundance: -; j_gene: TRBJ1-4; v_gene: TRBV23-1; d_gene: -; CDR3nt: TGCGCCAGCAGTCGACCAGGACCTTCTAATGAAAAACTGTTTTTT; CDR3aa: CASSRPGPSNEKLFF
len: 16; abundance: few; j_gene: TRBJ2-7; v_gene: TRBV10-1; d_gene: TRBD1; CDR3nt: TGCGCCAGCAGTGATTCCGGGACAGGGGGCCCCTACGAGCAGTACTTC; CDR3aa: CASSDSGTGGPYEQYF
len: 15; abundance: -; j_gene: TRBJ1-1; v_gene: TRBV15; d_gene: -; CDR3nt: TGTGCCACCAGCAGAGTTACAGGGTTGAACACTGAAGCTTTCTTT; CDR3aa: CATSRVTGLNTEAFF
len: 15; abundance: once; j_gene: TRBJ2-7; v_gene: TRBV9; d_gene: -; CDR3nt: TGTGCCAGCAGCGTAGTTCCGGACAGCAGCTACGAGCAGTACTTC; CDR3aa: CASSVVPDSSYEQYF
len: 15; abundance: -; j_gene: TRBJ2-7; v_gene: TRBV7-6; d_gene: TRBD1; CDR3nt: TGTGCCAGCAGCTTAGGGGACAGGGGAGCCTACGAGCAGTACTTC; CDR3aa: CASSLGDRGAYEQYF
len: 15; abundance: once; j_gene: TRBJ2-7; v_gene: TRBV2; d_gene: -; CDR3nt: TGTGCCAGCAGTGAAGGGGTGAGCAGAAACTACGAGCAGTACTTC; CDR3aa: CASSEGVSRNYEQYF
len: 14; abundance: -; j_gene: TRBJ1-2; v_gene: TRBV5-1; d_gene: -; CDR3nt: TGCGCCAGCAGCTTGGCCGTACAGAATGGGGGCTACACCTTC; CDR3aa: CASSLAVQNGGYTF
len: 14; abundance: once; j_gene: TRBJ1-5; v_gene: TRBV12-5; d_gene: TRBD1; CDR3nt: TGTGCTAGTGGTCCCGGACAGGGAGGGCAGCCCCAGCATTTT; CDR3aa: CASGPGQGGQPQHF
len: 13; abundance: -; j_gene: TRBJ2-7; v_gene: TRBV5-4; d_gene: -; CDR3nt: TGTGCCAGCAGCTTCCTCGCATCGGGGGAGCAGTACTTC; CDR3aa: CASSFLASGEQYF
len: 15; abundance: -; j_gene: TRBJ1-6; v_gene: TRBV28; d_gene: -; CDR3nt: TGTGCCAGCAGTTCCCCGAGCTCCTATAATTCACCCCTCCACTTT; CDR3aa: CASSSPSSYNSPLHF
len: 16; abundance: -; j_gene: TRBJ2-1; v_gene: TRBV19; d_gene: TRBD2; CDR3nt: TGTGCCAGTAGTCTACTACTAGCGGGGGCAAACAATGAGCAGTTCTTC; CDR3aa: CASSLLLAGANNEQFF
len: 16; abundance: -; j_gene: TRBJ2-5; v_gene: TRBV4-2; d_gene: TRBD2; CDR3nt: TGTGCCAGCTCCGAGAGGTCCAGCGGGGCTTGGGAGACCCAGTACTTC; CDR3aa: CASSERSSGAWETQYF
len: 18; abundance: -; j_gene: TRBJ1-5; v_gene: TRBV21-1; d_gene: -; CDR3nt: TGTGCCAGCAGCAAAGCGCAAGGGGGAATAGGGGACAATCAGCCCCAGCATTTT; CDR3aa: CASSKAQGGIGDNQPQHF
len: 17; abundance: -; j_gene: TRBJ2-3; v_gene: TRBV4-2; d_gene: TRBD1; CDR3nt: TGTGCCAGCAGCCAAGCTGGGACAGGGGGGATCACAGATACGCAGTATTTT; CDR3aa: CASSQAGTGGITDTQYF
len: 14; abundance: once; j_gene: TRBJ1-2; v_gene: TRBV27; d_gene: -; CDR3nt: TGTGCCAGCAGTAGCGCGGGGGCGCTTGAAGGCTACACCTTC; CDR3aa: CASSSAGALEGYTF
len: 16; abundance: -; j_gene: TRBJ2-1; v_gene: TRBV19; d_gene: TRBD2; CDR3nt: TGTGCCAGTAGTATAACTAGCGGGGGCGCCTACAATGAGCAGTTCTTC; CDR3aa: CASSITSGGAYNEQFF
len: 13; abundance: -; j_gene: TRBJ1-6; v_gene: TRBV10-3; d_gene: TRBD1; CDR3nt: TGTGCCATCAGTGGGACAGGGGATTCACCCCTCCACTTT; CDR3aa: CAISGTGDSPLHF
len: 16; abundance: -; j_gene: TRBJ2-6; v_gene: TRBV4-2; d_gene: -; CDR3nt: TGTGCCAGCAGCCAAGTTGCGGGGTCTGGGGCCAACGTCCTGACTTTC; CDR3aa: CASSQVAGSGANVLTF
len: 15; abundance: -; j_gene: TRBJ1-1; v_gene: TRBV25-1; d_gene: TRBD1; CDR3nt: TGTGCCAGCAGTAAACCGGGACAGGGGAACACTGAAGCTTTCTTT; CDR3aa: CASSKPGQGNTEAFF
len: 15; abundance: -; j_gene: TRBJ1-2; v_gene: TRBV7-2; d_gene: TRBD1; CDR3nt: TGTGCCAGCAGCTTAACCCACAGGGGGCAGATTGGCTACACCTTC; CDR3aa: CASSLTHRGQIGYTF
len: 12; abundance: -; j_gene: TRBJ2-3; v_gene: TRBV5-6; d_gene: -; CDR3nt: TGTGCCAGCAGCTTGGCGACAAATACGCAGTATTTT; CDR3aa: CASSLATNTQYF
len: 16; abundance: -; j_gene: TRBJ2-3; v_gene: TRBV6-5; d_gene: TRBD2; CDR3nt: TGTGCCAGCAGTTACTCCGCTAGCGGGCTCACAGATACGCAGTATTTT; CDR3aa: CASSYSASGLTDTQYF
len: 15; abundance: -; j_gene: TRBJ1-3; v_gene: TRBV28; d_gene: -; CDR3nt: TGTGCCAGCAGTTTACGAGGGGGGCCTGGAAACACCATATATTTT; CDR3aa: CASSLRGGPGNTIYF
len: 17; abundance: -; j_gene: TRBJ2-7; v_gene: TRBV6-1; d_gene: -; CDR3nt: TGTGCCAGCAGTGAAGCCTGGGGACCTAGTGGAGGTTACGAGCAGTACTTC; CDR3aa: CASSEAWGPSGGYEQYF
len: 15; abundance: -; j_gene: TRBJ1-4; v_gene: TRBV7-7; d_gene: TRBD1; CDR3nt: TGTGCCAGCAGCTTGGGGACAGGGGGCAGTGAAAAACTGTTTTTT; CDR3aa: CASSLGTGGSEKLFF
len: 16; abundance: -; j_gene: TRBJ2-1; v_gene: TRBV6-5; d_gene: TRBD2; CDR3nt: TGTGCCAGCAGTTACTTGCTGGCGGGGGCCTACAATGAGCAGTTCTTC; CDR3aa: CASSYLLAGAYNEQFF
len: 13; abundance: once; j_gene: TRBJ1-5; v_gene: TRBV11-2; d_gene: -; CDR3nt: TGTGCCAGCAGCTTAGAGGGCGATCAGCCCCAGCATTTT; CDR3aa: CASSLEGDQPQHF
len: 14; abundance: -; j_gene: TRBJ2-7; v_gene: TRBV28; d_gene: -; CDR3nt: TGTGCCAGCAGTTTGATGGGGGCAACATACGAGCAGTACTTC; CDR3aa: CASSLMGATYEQYF
len: 13; abundance: -; j_gene: TRBJ1-2; v_gene: TRBV28; d_gene: -; CDR3nt: TGTGCCAGCAGTTTCCCAAACAATTATGGCTACACCTTC; CDR3aa: CASSFPNNYGYTF
len: 15; abundance: once; j_gene: TRBJ1-3; v_gene: TRBV30; d_gene: -; CDR3nt: TGTGCCTGGAGTGTTGGTAACAGGCCGCGAAACACCATATATTTT; CDR3aa: CAWSVGNRPRNTIYF
len: 15; abundance: -; j_gene: TRBJ1-3; v_gene: TRBV10-2; d_gene: -; CDR3nt: TGCGCCAGCAGTGATCCCATGCGAACTGGAAACACCATATATTTT; CDR3aa: CASSDPMRTGNTIYF
len: 15; abundance: -; j_gene: TRBJ2-2; v_gene: TRBV5-4; d_gene: -; CDR3nt: TGTGCCAGCAGCTTGGTCAGGGGGGAAACCGGGGAGCTGTTTTTT; CDR3aa: CASSLVRGETGELFF
len: 14; abundance: -; j_gene: TRBJ2-3; v_gene: TRBV7-3; d_gene: TRBD2; CDR3nt: TGTGCCAGCAGCATCGCCGGGACTAGAGATACGCAGTATTTT; CDR3aa: CASSIAGTRDTQYF
len: 16; abundance: -; j_gene: TRBJ1-2; v_gene: TRBV19; d_gene: TRBD1; CDR3nt: TGTGCCAGTAGTAATCCCCGGACAGGAGGGGGCTATGGCTACACCTTC; CDR3aa: CASSNPRTGGGYGYTF
len: 14; abundance: -; j_gene: TRBJ1-5; v_gene: TRBV28; d_gene: -; CDR3nt: TGTGCCAGCAGTTTAGGCATTAGCAATCAGCCCCAGCATTTT; CDR3aa: CASSLGISNQPQHF
len: 15; abundance: -; j_gene: TRBJ1-2; v_gene: TRBV10-3; d_gene: TRBD1; CDR3nt: TGTGCCATCAGCCGGACAGGGCCCTCTAACTATGGCTACACCTTC; CDR3aa: CAISRTGPSNYGYTF